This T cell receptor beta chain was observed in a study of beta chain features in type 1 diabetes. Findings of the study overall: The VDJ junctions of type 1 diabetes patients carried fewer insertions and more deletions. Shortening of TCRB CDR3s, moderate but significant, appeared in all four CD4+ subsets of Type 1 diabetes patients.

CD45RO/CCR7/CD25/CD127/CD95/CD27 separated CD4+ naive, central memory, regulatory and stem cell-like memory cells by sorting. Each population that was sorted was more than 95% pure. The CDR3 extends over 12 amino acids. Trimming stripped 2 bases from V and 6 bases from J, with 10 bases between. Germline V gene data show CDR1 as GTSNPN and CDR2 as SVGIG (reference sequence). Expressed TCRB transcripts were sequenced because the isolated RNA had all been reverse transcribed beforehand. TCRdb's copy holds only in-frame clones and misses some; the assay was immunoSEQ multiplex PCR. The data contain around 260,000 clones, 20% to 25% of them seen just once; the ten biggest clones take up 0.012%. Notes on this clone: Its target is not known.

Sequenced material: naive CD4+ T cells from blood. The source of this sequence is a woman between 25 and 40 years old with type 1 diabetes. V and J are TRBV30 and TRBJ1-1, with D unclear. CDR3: CAWSPQRSEAFF. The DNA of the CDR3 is TGTGCCTGGAGTCCCCAGCGTTCTGAAGCTTTCTTT.